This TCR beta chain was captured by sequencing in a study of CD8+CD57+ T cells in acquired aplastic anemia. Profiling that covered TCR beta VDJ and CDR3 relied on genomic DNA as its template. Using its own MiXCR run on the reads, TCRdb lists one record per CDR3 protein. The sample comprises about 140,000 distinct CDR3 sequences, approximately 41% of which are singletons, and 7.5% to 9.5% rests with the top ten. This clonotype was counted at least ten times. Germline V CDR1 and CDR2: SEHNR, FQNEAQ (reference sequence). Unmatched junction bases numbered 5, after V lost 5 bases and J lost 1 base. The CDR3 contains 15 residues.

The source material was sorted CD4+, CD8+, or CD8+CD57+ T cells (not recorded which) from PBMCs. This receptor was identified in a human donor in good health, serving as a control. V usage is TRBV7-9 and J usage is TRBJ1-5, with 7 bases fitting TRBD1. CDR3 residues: CASSRQGGSNQPQHF. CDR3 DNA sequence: TGTGCCAGCAGCCGACAGGGTGGAAGCAATCAGCCCCAGCATTTT.